Here is one TCR beta chain with its context. The data derive from a study of blood T cell repertoires in COVID-19. Produced via immunoSEQ multiplex PCR; TCRdb's table is partial and in-frame only. Of about 140,000 clones in the sample, over 70% are singletons; the top ten hold roughly a tenth. Looked up from germline, CDR1 is KGHDR and CDR2 is SFDVKD. The CDR3 runs to 15 residues. The V gene lost 5 bases and the J gene lost 1 base, with 12 bases spanning the gap. The origin of this receptor is a man in his 60s with active or convalescent COVID-19. Input material: peripheral blood. The gene calls are TRBV24-1 and TRBJ2-3; perhaps TRBD2 as D (6 bases). Here the CDR3 reads CATSGLGTGTDTQYF. The CDR3 nucleotides are TGTGCCACCAGTGGATTAGGGACTGGCACAGATACGCAGTATTTT.